This T cell receptor beta chain was sequenced in a study of blood T cell repertoires in COVID-19. At the level of the study: Both acute and convalescent COVID-19 samples were obtained from the United States, Italy and Spain.

In the original analysis: Cell counts per sample came from amplifying reference gene primers. Method: immunoSEQ multiplex PCR; TCRdb's copy keeps in-frame clones and lacks some. D and trimming come from the DNA, and the V and J calls and clone size come from that table. The repertoire consists of about 150,000 clones, with 82% occurring once and the leading ten covering around 15%. There are 18 residues in the CDR3. This receptor was taken from a human donor with acute or convalescent COVID-19. The donor label of this sample is uncertain. The chain links TRBV12-2 to TRBJ1-4. TRBV12-2 is a pseudogene segment. The sample consisted of peripheral blood. CDR3: CASRLAEFVDWVWEKLFF. CDR3 DNA: TGTGCAAGTCGCTTAGCGGAGTTCGTTGATTGGGTATGGGAAAAACTGTTTTTT.